Listed here are 26 T cell receptor beta chains from one sample, sequenced in a study of OX40 agonist ivuxolimab in advanced cancers. Clones were read by immunoSEQ multiplex PCR, and TCRdb kept only the in-frame ones, dropping some. The sample carries 75,000 to 100,000 clones, over 90% recorded once. Material: CD4+ or CD8+ T cells sorted from blood, obtained in a trial of the OX40 agonist ivuxolimab. The origin of the receptors is an adult with an advanced solid tumor such as melanoma, head and neck, liver or kidney cancer.

The V and J genes are TRBV19 and TRBJ2-2, with 8 bases that match TRBD1. Germline V gives CDR1 LNHDA, CDR2 SQIVND (reference sequence). V shed 10 bases and J 6 bases; nucleotides not matched to a gene: 22. CDR3 length equals 18 residues. The DNA for the CDR3 is TGTGCCACCCGATACCACTCATTCCAGGGGGCCGGGTCCGGGGAGCTGTTTTTT. It encodes CATRYHSFQGAGSGELFF.

This clone was detected a few times. The chain recombines TRBV4-3 with TRBJ2-1; the D call may be TRBD1 or TRBD2 (6 bases each). Trimming left V 4 bases short and J 7 bases short, with 17 bases between. CDR3 length equals 15 residues. The germline V gene has CDR1 LGHNA and CDR2 YSLEER. The CDR3 loop is CASSLEGRGENEQFF. The CDR3 DNA is TGCGCCAGCAGCCTCGAGGGTAGGGGGGAAAATGAGCAGTTCTTC.

This chain connects TRBV5-8 to TRBJ1-6; D gene uncertain. V lost 2 bases and J lost 5, with 14 bases in between. Germline V lookup: CDR1 SGHTS, CDR2 YDEGEE. There are 16 residues in the CDR3. CDR3 residues: CASSLGRPLHNSPLHF. The CDR3 DNA reads as TGTGCCAGCAGCTTAGGCAGACCTCTCCATAATTCACCCCTCCACTTT. Supplemented by reference TRBV5-8 and TRBJ1-6, the full variable domain reads EAGVTQSPTHLIKTRGQQATLRCSPISGHTSVYWYQQALGLGLQFLLWYDEGEERNRGNFPPRFSGRQFPNYSSELNVNALELEDSALYLCASSLGRPLHNSPLHFGNGTRLTVT.

This sequence joins TRBV5-1 and TRBJ2-7; 8 bases match TRBD1. With 4 bases clipped from V and 2 bases from J, the junction kept 5 bases outside the gene matches. This CDR3 region has 14 residues. Germline V CDR1 and CDR2: SGHRS, YFSETQ. Here the CDR3 DNA reads TGCGCCAGCAGCATGACAGGGGCTCCCTACGAGCAGTACTTC. Its translation: CASSMTGAPYEQYF.

The chain links TRBV30 to TRBJ2-6; 7 bases map to TRBD1. Germline V gene sequence: CDR1 GTSNPN, CDR2 SVGIG (reference sequence). V shed 3 bases and J 4 bases; nucleotides not matched to a gene: 12. The CDR3 spans 17 residues. This CDR3 reads CAWRPQGVLTGANVLTF. CDR3 in DNA: TGTGCCTGGAGGCCCCAGGGGGTTTTGACAGGGGCCAACGTCCTGACTTTC.

This clone was recorded only once. This CDR3 reads CASSRPGSGEQFF. In DNA form, the CDR3 reads TGTGCCAGCAGCCGCCCCGGGTCAGGTGAGCAGTTCTTC. The chain joins TRBV7-2 to TRBJ2-1; D uncertain. Germline V gene data show CDR1 as SGHTA and CDR2 as FQGNSA. V dropped 5 bases and J dropped 9 bases, with 14 bases sitting between them. This CDR3 has 13 residues. The full variable domain, its missing parts supplied by reference TRBV7-2 and TRBJ2-1, is GAGVSQSPSNKVTEKGKDVELRCDPISGHTALYWYRQSLGQGLEFLIYFQGNSAPDKSGLPSDRFSAERTGGSVSTLTIQRTQQEDSAVYLCASSRPGSGEQFFGPGTRLTVL.

Only a few counts were recorded for this clone. The chain carries TRBV7-2 and TRBJ1-1; D call uncertain. Germline assignment: CDR1 SGHTA and CDR2 FQGNSA. V lost 3 bases, J lost 1 base, and 9 bases lay in between. The CDR3 length is 14 residues. DNA for the CDR3: TGTGCCAGCAGCTTCGGCAGAACGAACACTGAAGCTTTCTTT. As protein: CASSFGRTNTEAFF.

The CDR3 bases are TGTGCCAGCGGAGACCGGGACGCAAGCTCTGGGGCCAACGTCCTGACTTTC. Translation: CASGDRDASSGANVLTF. This chain uses TRBV19 with TRBJ2-6, with D tentatively TRBD1 or TRBD2 (5 bases each). The germline CDR1 and CDR2 sequences are LNHDA and SQIVND (reference sequence). The V gene lost 9 bases and the J gene lost 0 bases, with 18 bases spanning the gap. The CDR3 spans 17 residues.

The V call is TRBV27, the J call TRBJ1-2, with D tentatively TRBD1 (5 bases). The germline V gene encodes CDR1 MNHEY and CDR2 SMNVEV (reference sequence). V lost 4 bases, J lost 8 bases, and 17 bases lay in between. The CDR3 sequence is 14 residues long. The CDR3 coding sequence is TGTGCCAGCAGTTCGCAAAGGACGGGGGGGGGCTACACCTTC. This encodes CASSSQRTGGGYTF.

This chain connects TRBV6-5 to TRBJ2-1, with TRBD1 as a possible D gene (6 bases). The CDR3 totals 15 residues. The V gene lost 0 bases and the J gene lost 0 bases, with 6 bases spanning the gap. The germline V gene has CDR1 MNHEY and CDR2 SVGAGI. The chain's CDR3 is CASSYSGHSYNEQFF. CDR3 coding DNA: TGTGCCAGCAGTTACTCGGGACACTCCTACAATGAGCAGTTCTTC.

The V gene is TRBV6-5, the J gene TRBJ2-1, with 10 bases aligning to TRBD2. The CDR3 loop spans 14 amino acids. Unmatched junction bases numbered 4, after V lost 8 bases and J lost 3 bases. The germline gives CDR1 MNHEY, CDR2 SVGAGI. CDR3 protein: CASRGLADYNEQFF. CDR3 sequence (DNA): TGTGCCAGCCGCGGACTAGCGGACTACAATGAGCAGTTCTTC.

This chain connects TRBV6-6 to TRBJ1-5; D possibly corresponds to TRBD1 (5 bases). Germline V CDR1 and CDR2: MNHNY, SVGAGI (reference sequence). The CDR3 is 13 amino acids. The ends were cut back, 6 bases at V and 7 bases at J, with 13 bases in the middle. The CDR3 sequence is CASRQRGDQPQHF. CDR3 DNA sequence: TGTGCCAGCAGGCAGAGGGGTGACCAGCCCCAGCATTTT.

The gene calls are TRBV19 and TRBJ2-1, with 13 bases lining up with TRBD2. With 4 bases clipped from V and 6 bases from J, the junction kept 6 bases outside the gene matches. Germline V CDR1 and CDR2: LNHDA, SQIVND (reference sequence). The CDR3 has 16 residues. CDR3 DNA: TGTGCCAGTAGTACGGGACTAGCGGGGACGTTCAATGAGCAGTTCTTC. Translated, it gives CASSTGLAGTFNEQFF.

The CDR3 reads CASSIEPSGSTDTQYF. The CDR3 DNA follows: TGTGCCAGTAGTATAGAGCCTAGCGGGAGCACAGATACGCAGTATTTT. The chain combines TRBV19 with TRBJ2-3; TRBD2 aligns across 8 bases. CDR1 and CDR2 from the germline V gene are LNHDA and SQIVND (reference sequence). V lost 0 bases to trimming and J lost 0 bases; unmatched junction nucleotides: 2. The CDR3 has 16 amino acids.

With regard to this clone: Other DNA sequences in the sample encode the same CDR3. The chain is built from TRBV5-6 and TRBJ2-5, with a tentative D call TRBD1 (6 bases). CDR1 is SGHDT and CDR2 is YYEEEE in the germline V gene. This CDR3 has 15 amino acids. Trimming left V 3 bases short and J 6 bases short, with 18 bases between. The CDR3 reads CASSWEKQGTQTQYF. CDR3 sequence (DNA): TGTGCCAGCAGCTGGGAAAAACAGGGCACGCAGACCCAGTACTTC.

The V call is TRBV5-6, the J call TRBJ2-3, with D possibly being TRBD2 (6 bases). The CDR3 spans 17 residues. The germline gives CDR1 SGHDT, CDR2 YYEEEE. V dropped 2 bases and J dropped 4 bases, with 20 bases sitting between them. CDR3 nucleotide sequence: TGTGCCAGCAGCTTAACACTAGCCGTCGGGGTGGCAGATACGCAGTATTTT. Amino acid sequence: CASSLTLAVGVADTQYF. The full variable domain, completed using reference TRBV5-6 and TRBJ2-3, is DAGVTQSPTHLIKTRGQQVTLRCSPKSGHDTVSWYQQALGQGPQFIFQYYEEEERQRGNFPDRFSGHQFPNYSSELNVNALLLGDSALYLCASSLTLAVGVADTQYFGPGTRLTVL.

The rearrangement links TRBV7-2 to TRBJ2-5, with 10 nucleotides matching TRBD2. The CDR3 runs 18 residues. CDR1 and CDR2 from the germline V gene are SGHTA and FQGNSA. The V segment lost 1 base and the J segment 4 bases; nucleotides outside the gene matches: 12. The CDR3: CASSLEVLLAGEGETQYF. CDR3 bases: TGTGCCAGCAGCTTAGAAGTTCTCCTAGCGGGAGAAGGAGAGACCCAGTACTTC.

The CDR3 protein is CASRPGQGALYEQYF. CDR3 bases: TGTGCCAGCAGGCCCGGACAGGGAGCTCTCTACGAGCAGTACTTC. V usage is TRBV6-6 and J usage is TRBJ2-7; 8 bases line up with TRBD1. Germline values: CDR1 MNHNY, CDR2 SVGAGI (reference sequence). This CDR3 has 15 residues. The trim removed 6 bases at V and 3 bases at J, leaving 10 bases unmatched.

The J gene is TRBJ2-1, the V gene TRBV6-1; 9 positions agree with TRBD2. J lost 6 bases, V lost 4 bases, and 7 bases had no gene match. This CDR3 contains 15 residues. Per germline, CDR1 MNHNS and CDR2 SASEGT. DNA for the CDR3: TGTGCCAGCAGTGTGGGACTAGCAACGCCCAATGAGCAGTTCTTC. This encodes CASSVGLATPNEQFF.

The gene calls are TRBV5-4 and TRBJ1-2; weak D call: TRBD1 (5 bases). The CDR3 consists of 16 residues. The germline V and J ends were trimmed by 2 bases and 3 bases, with 17 bases remaining between them. Germline assignment: CDR1 SGHNT and CDR2 YYREEE (reference sequence). The CDR3 sequence: CASSFLHDREDYGYTF. The CDR3 nucleotides read TGTGCCAGCAGCTTCCTCCATGACAGAGAAGACTATGGCTACACCTTC.

The chain carries TRBV7-2 and TRBJ2-1; 8 bases are a match to TRBD1. CDR3 length equals 12 residues. Germline V CDR1 and CDR2: SGHTA, FQGNSA. With V trimmed by 11 bases and J by 10 bases, 10 bases remained unmatched. CDR3 protein: CAGGPGQAEQFF. The CDR3 DNA is TGTGCCGGGGGGCCGGGACAGGCAGAGCAGTTCTTC.

The rearrangement joins TRBV11-2 to TRBJ2-5, with D perhaps assigned TRBD1 or TRBD2 (7 bases each). The ends were cut back, 5 bases at V and 7 bases at J, with 20 bases in the middle. The CDR3 is 15 residues long. The germline gives CDR1 SGHAT, CDR2 FQNNGV. CDR3 bases: TGTGCCAGCAGCCTCAGCAGTGACAGGGAGGGGACCCAGTACTTC. Protein product: CASSLSSDREGTQYF.

The chain employs TRBV5-1 and TRBJ2-2, with unresolved D. Trimming left V 0 bases short and J 7 bases short, with 4 bases between. The germline CDR1 and CDR2 sequences are SGHRS and YFSETQ. There are 12 residues in the CDR3. CDR3 protein: CASSLGYGELFF. CDR3 bases: TGCGCCAGCAGCTTGGGTTACGGGGAGCTGTTTTTT.

This chain connects TRBV9 to TRBJ1-2; D not certain. Between the trimmed V and J ends, which lost 0 bases and 8 bases, there was a span of 11 bases. This CDR3 is 13 amino acids long. In germline, CDR1 is SGDLS, CDR2 YYNGEE. The CDR3: CASSVDNADGYTF. CDR3 bases: TGTGCCAGCAGCGTAGATAATGCAGACGGCTACACCTTC.

The V gene is TRBV5-1, the J gene TRBJ2-7; D gene unclear. V lost 0 bases to trimming and J lost 0 bases, with 10 bases between them. The CDR3 is made up of 15 amino acids. Germline CDR1 and CDR2: SGHRS and YFSETQ. CDR3 nucleotide sequence: TGCGCCAGCAGCTTGGTCGCTCAGAGCTCCTACGAGCAGTACTTC. As protein: CASSLVAQSSYEQYF.

The V call is TRBV18, the J call TRBJ1-2; D is unclear. V lost 2 bases to trimming and J lost 4 bases, with 11 bases between them. The CDR3 extends over 14 amino acids. CDR1 is KGHSH and CDR2 is LQKENI in the germline V gene. The CDR3 spells CASSPTGQPYGYTF. CDR3 sequence (DNA): TGTGCCAGCTCACCAACCGGCCAGCCCTATGGCTACACCTTC.